The entry that follows covers one TCR beta chain sequence. The specificity of this receptor is unknown. Per-base quality was not reported, and no clone a single base away is much larger than it. The record originates from a study of blood T cell repertoires in COVID-19 (dated by TCRdb to the early 2020s). Study-wide context: Samples covering the acute and convalescent phases of COVID-19 were provided by collaborators in the United States, Italy and Spain. Where HLA class I and class II types were available, the types were taken from metadata supplied by the sample provider, not from assay-based typing. Deeply sampled blood TCRbeta repertoires from subjects exposed to, actively infected with, or recovered from COVID-19 were included in the dataset. The material from the prospective study consisted of cDNA or gDNA derived from T cells, B-cell-depleted T cells, or PBMCs. A de-identified subject ID, COVID-19 status, age in years and sex were almost always included in the sample metadata. The repertoires were released in a freely available public database meant as a resource for research on the immune response to SARS-CoV-2. Samples were obtained from the ongoing ImmuneRACE study (first 160 participants) and from over 1,000 subjects provided by 6 global collaborators. General conclusions and limits of the study: The amount of clinical and demographic metadata varied by source and participant and was provided uncurated.

The CDR3, from cysteine to phenylalanine, totals 14 residues. This entry keeps only the CDR3 DNA: 42 bases, framed from base 1. Sequences GTSNPN (CDR1) and SVGIG (CDR2) are obtained from the germline V gene (reference sequence). Deletion took 4 bases off V and 7 bases off J, with a span of 16 bases between the germline ends. Each collaborating institution followed its own protocols to collect whole blood in K2EDTA tubes. For TCRbeta analysis, collaborators shipped samples in one of three forms: frozen whole blood, isolated PBMCs, or DNA extracted from either of those sample types. TCRbeta CDR3 regions were amplified from genomic DNA using the immunoSEQ Assay, a bias-controlled multiplex PCR. The paper's data handling went like this. The number of nucleated cells in each sample was estimated by amplification of reference gene primers within the assay. To quantify the absolute abundance of each unique TCRbeta CDR3 rearrangement, sequence reads were collapsed and filtered. Productive Simpson clonality was computed per sample as the square root of Simpson's diversity index over productive rearrangements. TCRdb's version of the immuneACCESS table is confined to in-frame rearrangements and falls short of the full clone set. An unresolved V gene accounts for under half of the shortfall where checked; the remainder is of unknown origin. V, J and clone size are taken as reported in that table, and D and trimming were inferred from the DNA itself. This sample lists 100,000 to 140,000 clones; roughly 90% were detected once. Of the sample, 4.5% to 6% is held by the ten largest clones.

What was sequenced was peripheral blood. The clonotype comes from a man aged 40-49 years with active or convalescent COVID-19. The receptor chain draws on TRBV30 and TRBJ1-4; a tentative D call is TRBD1 (6 bases match). The DNA is as follows: TGTGCCTGGATGCGGCAGGGGCGTCGTGAAAAACTGTTTTTT. It translates to CAWMRQGRREKLFF. Here the CDR3 is joined to the reference TRBV30 and TRBJ1-4 genes, and the full variable domain is: SQTIHQWPATLVQPVGSPLSLECTVEGTSNPNLYWYRQAAGRGLQLLFYSVGIGQISSEVPQNLSASRPQDRQFILSSKKLLLSDSGFYLCAWMRQGRREKLFFGSGTQLSVL.